The 31 T cell receptor beta chains below all came from one sample that was sequenced in a study of T-cell memory formation after mild COVID-19. Using its own MiXCR run on the 5' RACE reads, TCRdb lists one record per CDR3 protein. The table has 120,000 to 150,000 distinct CDR3 sequences, roughly 21% seen once; the top ten hold 2% to 2.5%. Sample: PBMCs or a T cell subset sorted from them (not recorded which). These TCRs come from an adult woman who had mild COVID-19 (a few samples of this study predate the infection). Cell type and time point are not known.

This clonotype has just a few counts. The rearrangement links TRBV3-1 to TRBJ1-1; D unclear. Germline V CDR1 and CDR2: LGHDT, YNNKEL (reference sequence). The CDR3 loop spans 13 amino acids. V shed 4 bases and J shed 7 bases, with 13 bases lying between them. This CDR3 reads CASSLAGGSEAFF. The CDR3 DNA follows: TGTGCCAGCAGCCTCGCAGGAGGGAGTGAAGCTTTCTTT. The entire variable domain, with the rest obtained from reference TRBV3-1 and TRBJ1-1, is as follows: DTAVSQTPKYLVTQMGNDKSIKCEQNLGHDTMYWYKQDSKKFLKIMFSYNNKELIINETVPNRFSPKSPDKAHLNLHINSLELGDSAVYFCASSLAGGSEAFFGQGTRLTVV.

The chain combines TRBV5-1 with TRBJ2-7; TRBD2 agrees at 10 bases. The CDR3 spans 15 residues. The V gene's germline CDR1 is SGHRS and CDR2 YFSETQ. The V and J ends lost 0 bases and 7 bases, in that order; junction bases with no gene match: 7. The CDR3 spells CASSLEASGSNEQYF. The CDR3 coding sequence is TGCGCCAGCAGCTTGGAGGCTAGCGGGAGCAATGAGCAGTACTTC.

This chain uses TRBV12-3 or TRBV12-4 with TRBJ2-7; perhaps TRBD1 as D (5 bases). The V gene lost 1 base and the J gene lost 6 bases, with 13 bases spanning the gap. This CDR3 has 14 amino acids. Here the CDR3 DNA reads TGTGCCAGCAGTTTAGGTCAGGGCCTTTCCGAGCAGTACTTC. Amino acid sequence: CASSLGQGLSEQYF.

This clonotype showed up just a few times. The chain links TRBV29-1 to TRBJ1-1; 8 nucleotides line up with TRBD1. Germline V gene lookup returns CDR1 SQVTM and CDR2 ANQGSEA. CDR3 length: 16 amino acids. Germline trimming cut 6 bases from V and 1 base from J; bases unmatched to any gene: 13. The CDR3 reads CSVRTGTEAWNTEAFF. The CDR3 region has the DNA TGCAGCGTCCGGACAGGGACCGAGGCTTGGAACACTGAAGCTTTCTTT.

V is TRBV5-1 and J is TRBJ1-1, with 7 positions matching TRBD1. J was trimmed by 7 bases and V by 2 bases; bases with no gene match: 14. The CDR3 has 16 residues. The germline V gene has CDR1 SGHRS and CDR2 YFSETQ. This CDR3 reads CASSFRDSGRRGEAFF. The DNA of the CDR3 is TGCGCCAGCAGCTTCCGGGACAGTGGACGGCGGGGTGAAGCTTTCTTT.

The chain is built from TRBV6-6 and TRBJ2-5, with TRBD1 matching 10 bases. Germline lookup yields CDR1 MNHNY and CDR2 SVGAGI (reference sequence). The V segment lost 2 bases and the J segment 4 bases; nucleotides outside the gene matches: 4. The CDR3 has 15 residues. CDR3 protein: CASSYQTGGAETQYF. The CDR3 DNA follows: TGTGCCAGCAGTTACCAGACAGGGGGCGCAGAGACCCAGTACTTC.

The V and J genes are TRBV12-3 or TRBV12-4 and TRBJ1-1; TRBD1 is a possible D gene (5 bases). Deletions cut 8 bases from V and 5 bases from J, with 9 bases between. This CDR3 contains 11 residues. DNA for the CDR3: TGTGCCAGCTTTCGGGGGACTGAAGCTTTCTTT. This sequence encodes CASFRGTEAFF.

This chain joins TRBV25-1 and TRBJ1-5; unclear D gene. The germline V gene has CDR1 MGHDK and CDR2 SYGVNS. The CDR3 has 12 amino acids. V was pared by 4 bases and J by 4 bases, with 5 bases between. CDR3 protein: CASSGLNQPQHF. Written as DNA, the CDR3 is TGTGCCAGCAGTGGCCTTAATCAGCCCCAGCATTTT.

In this sample, this clonotype turned up many times. The rearrangement uses TRBV12-3 or TRBV12-4 and TRBJ2-3; D may correspond to TRBD1 or TRBD2 (5 bases each). This CDR3 is 16 amino acids long. V was pared by 6 bases and J by 0 bases, with 16 bases between. The CDR3 nucleotides read TGTGCCAGCAGGGGGACCTGGCGGTATAGCACAGATACGCAGTATTTT. As protein: CASRGTWRYSTDTQYF.

The chain recombines TRBV29-1 with TRBJ2-1; 7 bases agree with TRBD1. This CDR3 region has 12 residues. Germline V lookup: CDR1 SQVTM, CDR2 ANQGSEA. V trimming: 5 bases; J trimming: 10 bases; junction bases outside the gene matches: 8. CDR3 sequence: CSVLQGRGEQFF. CDR3 in DNA: TGCAGCGTTTTACAGGGGCGCGGGGAGCAGTTCTTC.

This clonotype was observed a handful of times. The genes are TRBV12-3 or TRBV12-4 and TRBJ1-1; 7 nucleotides agree with TRBD1. The J segment lost 10 bases and the V segment lost 6 bases, leaving 14 bases of the junction unmatched. The CDR3 runs 14 residues. The DNA of the CDR3 is TGTGCCAGCAGCCAAACGATAAACAGGGGAGGAGCTTTCTTT. This sequence encodes CASSQTINRGGAFF.

This clonotype was picked up a small number of times. The chain employs TRBV30 and TRBJ1-5, with D maybe TRBD1 (5 bases). The CDR3 is made up of 13 amino acids. V lost 1 base to trimming and J lost 5 bases, with 9 bases between them. Germline assignment: CDR1 GTSNPN and CDR2 SVGIG (reference sequence). The CDR3 loop is CAWSGGLYQPQHF. CDR3 DNA: TGTGCCTGGAGTGGGGGACTCTATCAGCCCCAGCATTTT.

This sequence joins TRBV5-1 and TRBJ2-7; D is unclear. This CDR3 contains 13 residues. Germline V CDR1 and CDR2: SGHRS, YFSETQ. Trimming took off 3 bases at V and 3 bases at J, with 10 bases between the two ends. The CDR3 sequence is CASSSQAIYEQYF. The CDR3 nucleotides are TGCGCCAGCAGCTCCCAGGCCATCTACGAGCAGTACTTC.

This clonotype was observed at least ten times. This chain links TRBV7-2 with TRBJ1-2; 7 positions match TRBD1. CDR3 size: 14 residues. V shed 1 base, J shed 7 bases, and the junction held 6 bases outside the gene matches. CDR1 is SGHTA, CDR2 FQGNSA, per germline. The CDR3 spells CASSLETGNRGYTF. As DNA, the CDR3 is TGTGCCAGCAGCTTAGAGACAGGGAACCGTGGCTACACCTTC.

The chain carries TRBV12-3 or TRBV12-4 and TRBJ1-5; D not resolved. The CDR3 runs to 14 residues. Trimming removed 6 bases at V and 2 bases at J, with 11 bases between. The CDR3: CASSIDKGNQPQHF. The CDR3 bases are TGTGCCAGCAGCATAGACAAAGGCAATCAGCCCCAGCATTTT.

This clonotype occurred a few times. The rearrangement joins TRBV6-1 to TRBJ2-3, with 8 bases aligning to TRBD1. The V gene end was trimmed by 3 bases and the J gene end by 4 bases; junction bases not matched to a gene: 6. This CDR3 is built from 15 residues. Germline CDR1 and CDR2: MNHNS and SASEGT. This chain's CDR3 is CASSEFRGRPDTQYF. The CDR3 DNA sequence: TGTGCCAGCAGTGAGTTCAGGGGGCGCCCAGATACGCAGTATTTT.

This clonotype was seen more than once but under ten times. The chain links TRBV5-1 to TRBJ2-2; D unclear. This CDR3 comprises 13 residues. In germline, CDR1 is SGHRS, CDR2 YFSETQ. Trimming pared 2 bases from V and 7 bases from J, leaving 9 bases between. The CDR3 bases are TGCGCCAGCAGCTTAAATGGGGACGGGGAGCTGTTTTTT. Translating gives CASSLNGDGELFF.

This clonotype was observed a few times. The CDR3 DNA reads TGTGCCAGCAGTTTAGGTGGACGCGGGGAGCTGTTTTTT. Translated, it gives CASSLGGRGELFF. The chain has TRBV12-3 or TRBV12-4 and TRBJ2-2; D is undetermined. Trimming shortened V by 1 base and J by 7 bases, and 7 bases separated the two germline ends. This CDR3 comprises 13 residues.

The chain carries TRBV4-1 and TRBJ1-2, with TRBD1 matching 7 bases. The CDR3 consists of 13 residues. Germline values: CDR1 MGHRA, CDR2 YSYEKL. The trim removed 6 bases at V and 4 bases at J, leaving 5 bases unmatched. Written as DNA, the CDR3 is TGCGCCAGCAGGTACACAGGGGCCTATGGCTACACCTTC. This encodes CASRYTGAYGYTF.

The chain has TRBV11-1 and TRBJ2-7, with a tentative D call TRBD1 (6 bases). The CDR3 runs to 15 residues. Germline assignment: CDR1 SGHAT and CDR2 FQDESV (reference sequence). V lost 4 bases and J lost 5, with 18 bases in between. Here the CDR3 DNA reads TGTGCCAGCAGCTCCCACTCTACAGGGCTCGACGAGCAGTACTTC. It codes for CASSSHSTGLDEQYF.

This clonotype was counted at least ten times. The chain is built from TRBV6-2 or TRBV6-3 and TRBJ2-7, with D tentatively TRBD2 (5 bases). V was pared by 0 bases and J by 7 bases, with 16 bases between. This CDR3 is built from 15 residues. CDR1 is MNHEY, CDR2 SVGEGT, per germline. CDR3 nucleotide sequence: TGTGCCAGCAGTTACTCGGAAGACGGAGGTGGAGAGCAGTACTTC. Protein sequence: CASSYSEDGGGEQYF.

The V call is TRBV12-3 or TRBV12-4, the J call TRBJ1-1, with a possible D match to TRBD1 (5 bases). V was shortened by 3 bases and J by 7 bases, with 9 bases between the two germline ends. This CDR3 has 12 residues. The CDR3 region is CASSLLGREAFF. The CDR3 nucleotides are TGTGCCAGCAGTTTGCTGGGACGTGAAGCTTTCTTT.

The chain joins TRBV4-1 to TRBJ2-5; D unclear. The CDR3 is 15 amino acids. V shed 2 bases and J shed 4 bases, with 14 bases lying between them. Per germline, CDR1 MGHRA and CDR2 YSYEKL. The CDR3 protein is CASSQTPVVGETQYF. The CDR3 DNA follows: TGCGCCAGCAGCCAAACTCCGGTGGTGGGAGAGACCCAGTACTTC.

The sample holds a few counts of this clonotype. The chain couples TRBV7-8 to TRBJ2-4; D uncertain. Germline V gene data show CDR1 as SGHVS and CDR2 as FQNEAQ. The CDR3 consists of 12 residues. The germline V and J ends were trimmed by 5 bases and 7 bases, with 9 bases remaining between them. CDR3 sequence (DNA): TGTGCCAGCAGCGAACCCCCCAACATTCAGTACTTC. Translation gives CASSEPPNIQYF. The full variable domain, completed using reference TRBV7-8 and TRBJ2-4, is GAGVSQSPRYKVAKRGQDVALRCDPISGHVSLFWYQQALGQGPEFLTYFQNEAQLDKSGLPSDRFFAERPEGSVSTLKIQRTQQEDSAVYLCASSEPPNIQYFGAGTRLSVL.

The chain carries TRBV2 and TRBJ2-7; 8 bases are shared with TRBD2. The CDR3 is 14 residues long. Germline CDR1 SNHLY, CDR2 FYNNEI. The V and J ends lost 5 bases and 5 bases, in that order; junction bases with no gene match: 8. CDR3 DNA: TGTGCCAGCAGTCCCGGGGGGGACATACACGAGCAGTACTTC. Translation: CASSPGGDIHEQYF.

The rearrangement joins TRBV6-5 to TRBJ2-1, with a weak D call TRBD2 (5 bases). Trimming took off 6 bases at V and 5 bases at J, with 14 bases between the two ends. The CDR3 runs 14 residues. Per germline, CDR1 MNHEY and CDR2 SVGAGI. The CDR3 loop reads CASRTKLGNNEQFF. In nucleotides, the CDR3 is TGTGCCAGCAGGACTAAGCTCGGGAACAATGAGCAGTTCTTC.

The V call is TRBV10-3, the J call TRBJ2-1; TRBD1 aligns across 11 bases. The ends lost 3 bases at V and 8 bases at J; junction bases unmatched: 6. The CDR3 length is 15 residues. CDR1 and CDR2 (germline): ENHRY, SYGVKD. CDR3 DNA: TGTGCCATCAGTGAATGGACAGGGGGCATAGATGAGCAGTTCTTC. As protein: CAISEWTGGIDEQFF.

V and J are TRBV21-1 and TRBJ2-2. TRBV21-1 is a pseudogene. This CDR3 has 11 residues. The CDR3 loop reads CASRPTGELFF. The CDR3 DNA follows: TGTGCCAGCAGGCCTACCGGGGAGCTGTTTTTT.

This chain uses TRBV7-2 with TRBJ2-3; D might be TRBD2 (6 bases). V gave up 1 base and J gave up 5 bases, with 19 bases separating them. Germline V gene lookup returns CDR1 SGHTA and CDR2 FQGNSA. The CDR3 is 17 amino acids. CDR3: CASSLVVRLGAQDTQYF. The CDR3 DNA reads TGTGCCAGCAGCTTAGTCGTCCGACTAGGCGCTCAAGATACGCAGTATTTT.

The chain couples TRBV3-1 to TRBJ2-3; 10 bases line up with TRBD2. From germline, CDR1 is LGHDT and CDR2 YNNKEL (reference sequence). This CDR3 comprises 15 residues. V gave up 6 bases and J gave up 2 bases; unmatched junction bases: 5. CDR3 protein: CASRLSGGSTDTQYF. The CDR3 DNA reads TGTGCCAGCAGACTTAGCGGGGGGTCCACAGATACGCAGTATTTT.

This clonotype has just a few counts. V usage is TRBV5-1 and J usage is TRBJ2-1; 14 positions match TRBD2. The germline gives CDR1 SGHRS, CDR2 YFSETQ. This CDR3 has 15 amino acids. J gave up 9 bases and V 6 bases, and 8 bases lay outside the gene matches. The CDR3 region has the DNA TGCGCCAGCAAGACTAGCGGGGGGGTAAGTGGTGAGCAGTTCTTC. Protein: CASKTSGGVSGEQFF.